The clone carrying this T cell receptor beta chain was seen a few times. Its antigen is still unknown. These data come from a study of post-analysis software for immune sequencing data. Notes on the study in general: Those with multiple sclerosis, the patient group, showed significantly lower normalized Chao1 diversity than controls. Five or six TRBV segments, TRBV5-6, TRBV5-1 and TRBV20-1 among them, were found more frequent in patients than controls.

Sequencing libraries made from TCR beta cDNA carried unique molecular identifiers. A single record per CDR3 protein comes from TCRdb applying MiXCR to the PCR reads. The table lists about 540,000 distinct CDR3 sequences, around a third of them singletons. This CDR3 comprises 14 residues. J gave up 6 bases and V 5 bases, and 8 bases lay outside the gene matches. Germline CDR1 and CDR2: MNHEY and SVGAGI. The chain links TRBV6-5 to TRBJ2-3, with 7 bases aligning to TRBD1. The sequencing input was blood. The source is a girl aged 2-17 years with multiple sclerosis. In nucleotides, the CDR3 is TGTGCCAGCAGTAACAGACAGGGCCCCGATACGCAGTATTTT. It encodes CASSNRQGPDTQYF.